The rows below give T cell receptor beta chains drawn from one sample of a study of Ad26.COV2.S vaccination and SARS-CoV-2 variants. The assay was immunoSEQ multiplex PCR, and TCRdb's table has in-frame clones only and misses some. The data contain about 350,000 clones, roughly nine tenths of them seen just once; the ten biggest clones take up under 5%. Specimen: peripheral blood, collected after recovery from COVID-19. The receptors originated from a human donor who had recovered from COVID-19. The CDR3 runs from the conserved cysteine through the conserved F or W. Each record gives: clone size, V gene, J gene, D gene, CDR3 protein, CDR3 DNA. D genes are given only for firm matches. The size field is filled for only some rows; it gives once, few, many or a size class.

>once|TRBV6-1|TRBJ1-5|.
CASSEAGISNQPQHF
TGTGCCAGCAGTGAAGCGGGGATTAGCAATCAGCCCCAGCATTTT
>.|TRBV27|TRBJ1-5|.
CASSEKNQPQHF
TGTGCCAGCAGTGAAAAGAATCAGCCCCAGCATTTT
>.|TRBV2|TRBJ2-7|TRBD1
CASSRQGADYEQYF
TGTGCCAGCAGTCGACAGGGGGCGGACTACGAGCAGTACTTC
>.|TRBV12-5|TRBJ2-7|.
CASGTGRSSYEQYF
TGTGCTAGTGGCACAGGACGGAGCTCCTACGAGCAGTACTTC
>.|TRBV6-4|TRBJ1-6|TRBD1
CASSAEDRVGSPLHF
TGTGCCAGCAGTGCTGAGGACAGGGTTGGTTCACCCCTCCACTTT
>.|TRBV2|TRBJ2-3|.
CASSEASTDTQYF
TGTGCCAGCAGTGAAGCTAGCACAGATACGCAGTATTTT
>.|TRBV5-1|TRBJ1-1|TRBD1
CASSLDRGTEAFF
TGCGCCAGCAGTTTGGACAGGGGCACTGAAGCTTTCTTT
>once|TRBV2|TRBJ2-7|.
CASNEKRVYEQYF
TGTGCCAGCAACGAAAAACGGGTCTACGAGCAGTACTTC
>.|TRBV6-5|TRBJ2-1|TRBD2
CASREGLAVYNEQFF
TGTGCCAGCAGGGAGGGACTAGCGGTTTACAATGAGCAGTTCTTC
>.|TRBV10-3|TRBJ2-2|TRBD2
CATQTLAGGNTGELFF
TGTGCCACTCAAACACTAGCGGGGGGGAACACCGGGGAGCTGTTTTTT
>.|TRBV5-1|TRBJ1-3|.
CASSLVGPIAGNTIYF
TGCGCCAGCAGCTTGGTAGGGCCTATCGCTGGAAACACCATATATTTT
>.|TRBV6-2/TRBV6-3|TRBJ1-1|TRBD1
CASSHDRDTEAFF
TGTGCCAGCAGCCACGACAGGGACACTGAAGCTTTCTTT
>.|TRBV7-2|TRBJ1-2|TRBD1
CASSPGQGYGYTF
TGTGCCAGCAGCCCGGGACAGGGTTATGGCTACACCTTC
>.|TRBV7-2|TRBJ1-6|.
CASSLGPPGAYNSPLHF
TGTGCCAGCAGCTTAGGACCCCCCGGTGCCTATAATTCACCCCTCCACTTT
>.|TRBV6-6|TRBJ2-7|.
CASSYSRTYEQYF
TGTGCCAGCAGTTACTCACGAACCTACGAGCAGTACTTC
>.|TRBV9|TRBJ1-1|.
CASSAPTGRVRNTEAFF
TGTGCCAGCAGCGCACCCACGGGGAGGGTGAGGAACACTGAAGCTTTCTTT
>.|TRBV10-1|TRBJ2-3|.
CASRDQGADTQYF
TGCGCCAGCAGGGACCAGGGCGCAGATACGCAGTATTTT
>.|TRBV7-8|TRBJ1-6|.
CASSLGLDSPLHF
TGTGCCAGCAGCTTGGGACTAGATTCACCCCTCCACTTT
>.|TRBV2|TRBJ2-1|TRBD2
CASSTSGGGRNEQFF
TGTGCCAGCAGTACTAGCGGGGGGGGAAGGAATGAGCAGTTCTTC
>once|TRBV6-2/TRBV6-3|TRBJ1-1|.
CASSSGVTEAFF
TGTGCCAGCAGTTCGGGAGTCACTGAAGCTTTCTTT
>.|TRBV21-1|TRBJ2-7|.
CASSPLSGTMSYEQYF
TGTGCCAGCAGCCCCCTGAGTGGGACTATGTCCTACGAGCAGTACTTC